This T cell receptor beta chain originates from a study of blood T cells in healthy people across ages. This clonotype is a singleton in its sample. The antigen remains unidentified. A second PCR, run for 7 to 11 cycles, used a sample-barcoded 5' primer plus a J-beta primer mix. MiXCR was run by TCRdb on the 5' RACE reads, yielding one entry per CDR3 protein. The table lists about 780,000 distinct CDR3 sequences, approximately 65% of them singletons. Study results and caveats: Per-million-T-cell TCR beta diversity fell roughly linearly with age.

After removal of 5 bases from V and 7 bases from J, the junction contained 11 bases not matched to a gene. This CDR3 has 15 residues. Total RNA amounts of at least 6 micrograms were extracted per sample. The TCR originated in a man younger than 40 in good health. This sequence joins TRBV12-3 or TRBV12-4 and TRBJ2-5; 9 bases line up with TRBD1. Sequenced input: blood. Here the CDR3 reads CASSLKQGAGGTQYF. The CDR3 nucleotides read TGTGCCAGCAGTCTAAAACAGGGGGCAGGGGGGACCCAGTACTTC.